These 29 T cell receptor beta chains originate from one sample sequenced in a study of T cell repertoires in cytomegalovirus infection. TCRdb fed the reads into MiXCR, producing one record per CDR3 protein. The profile shows 150,000 to 200,000 distinct CDR3 sequences, 15% to 20% of them singletons. Material for sequencing was CD8+ T cells from PBMCs. These receptors were obtained from a human donor in good health (CMV status not recorded). Some clones in this sample may be carry-over from other donors' samples.

V usage is TRBV7-6 and J usage is TRBJ2-3; the D gene is possibly TRBD1 (6 bases). The CDR3 sequence is 14 residues long. V lost 3 bases and J 2 bases, leaving 9 bases between the germline ends. Germline V gives CDR1 SGHVS, CDR2 FNYEAQ. The CDR3 loop reads CASSFRGPTDTQYF. Here the CDR3 DNA reads TGTGCCAGCAGCTTCAGGGGTCCCACAGATACGCAGTATTTT. The whole variable domain, remainder taken from reference TRBV7-6 and TRBJ2-3, is GAGVSQSPRYKVTKRGQDVALRCDPISGHVSLYWYRQALGQGPEFLTYFNYEAQQDKSGLPNDRFSAERPEGSISTLTIQRTEQRDSAMYRCASSFRGPTDTQYFGPGTRLTVL.

This clonotype has just a few counts. This chain joins TRBV6-2 or TRBV6-3 and TRBJ2-1; no definite D call. This CDR3 region has 13 residues. The V gene's germline CDR1 is MNHEY and CDR2 SVGEGT. Trimming stripped 6 bases from V and 7 bases from J, with 13 bases between. The CDR3 here is CASSGFLRNEQFF. The CDR3 DNA reads TGTGCCAGCAGCGGTTTTCTGAGGAATGAGCAGTTCTTC.

CDR3 amino acids: CASSQWRQPSSYNEQFF. The CDR3 nucleotides are TGTGCCAGCAGCCAATGGAGGCAGCCGAGCTCCTACAATGAGCAGTTCTTC. This rearrangement joins TRBV14 to TRBJ2-1; the D gene is possibly TRBD2 (5 bases). The CDR3 covers 17 residues. Germline V gives CDR1 SGHDN, CDR2 FVKESK. V lost 2 bases and J lost 0, with 14 bases in between.

This clonotype was detected only a few times. The chain recombines TRBV20-1 with TRBJ2-1, with a possible D match to TRBD2 (6 bases). This CDR3 region has 15 residues. V lost 5 bases, J lost 8 bases, and 22 bases lay in between. Germline loops: CDR1 DFQATT, CDR2 SNEGSKA (reference sequence). CDR3 sequence reads: CSAPAGTGRKDEQFF. CDR3 nucleotide sequence: TGCAGTGCTCCCGCAGGGACTGGGAGGAAGGATGAGCAGTTCTTC.

Only a few counts were recorded for this clonotype. The rearrangement uses TRBV6-1 and TRBJ2-1; 7 bases fit TRBD1. V lost 7 bases, J lost 0 bases, and 6 bases stayed unmatched. Germline loops: CDR1 MNHNS, CDR2 SASEGT. The CDR3 covers 15 residues. The CDR3 loop is CASNTRGSSYNEQFF. The CDR3 DNA reads as TGTGCCAGCAATACCAGGGGGAGCTCCTACAATGAGCAGTTCTTC.

The table lists this clonotype with a few counts. The chain has TRBV6-6 and TRBJ1-6; D perhaps matches TRBD1 (5 bases). Germline V gives CDR1 MNHNY, CDR2 SVGAGI (reference sequence). V shed 0 bases and J shed 10 bases, with 19 bases lying between them. CDR3 size: 17 residues. The CDR3 coding sequence is TGTGCCAGCAGTTACTCGTCGGGCTCGGGGGTGGGCTCACCCCTCCACTTT. Protein sequence: CASSYSSGSGVGSPLHF.

On this clonotype: The germline gene is not matched at one end of the junction; a read error may be the cause. The chain couples TRBV5-3 to TRBJ2-3; D gene uncertain. TRBV5-3 is labeled an ORF, and its function is uncertain. This CDR3 has 13 residues. For the CDR3, the DNA is TGTGCCAGCAGCTCCTCGGGCGGCGATACGCAGTATTTT. It translates to CASSSSGGDTQYF.

V and J are TRBV7-6 and TRBJ1-1; TRBD1 matches at 8 bases. The V segment lost 5 bases and the J segment 0 bases; nucleotides outside the gene matches: 14. CDR1 and CDR2 (germline): SGHVS, FNYEAQ. CDR3 length: 18 residues. For the CDR3, the DNA is TGTGCCAGCAGCCCGGGAGTCGGACAGGGCCGGATGAACACTGAAGCTTTCTTT. This encodes CASSPGVGQGRMNTEAFF.

This clonotype was detected only a few times. This rearrangement joins TRBV7-2 to TRBJ1-1; 7 bases agree with TRBD1. V lost 2 bases, J lost 4 bases, and 4 bases stayed unmatched. The CDR3 runs to 14 residues. Germline lookup yields CDR1 SGHTA and CDR2 FQGNSA. DNA for the CDR3: TGTGCCAGCAGCTTAAACAGGGGTGGCACTGAAGCTTTCTTT. Its protein product is CASSLNRGGTEAFF.

The rearrangement uses TRBV7-9 and TRBJ1-5; D unclear. The CDR3 contains 12 residues. The V gene's germline CDR1 is SEHNR and CDR2 FQNEAQ (reference sequence). Trimming removed 6 bases at V and 7 bases at J, with 10 bases between. The CDR3 DNA follows: TGTGCCAGCAGTTTCCTCGGACAGCCCCAGCATTTT. Its translation is CASSFLGQPQHF.

This clonotype has just a few counts. J is TRBJ2-1 and V is TRBV27; D not resolved. Trimming removed 5 bases at V and 0 bases at J, with 11 bases between. The germline V gene has CDR1 MNHEY and CDR2 SMNVEV (reference sequence). The CDR3 sequence is 15 residues long. CDR3 amino acids: CASSLQPSSYNEQFF. The DNA of the CDR3 is TGTGCCAGCAGTCTCCAGCCGAGCTCCTACAATGAGCAGTTCTTC.

In this sample, this clonotype turned up a few times. The chain uses TRBV7-3 and TRBJ2-2; D perhaps matches TRBD2 (6 bases). CDR3 size: 14 residues. The germline gives CDR1 SGHTA, CDR2 FQGTGA. Trimming removed 2 bases at V and 5 bases at J, with 9 bases between. The CDR3 sequence: CASSLYGGTGELFF. The CDR3 nucleotides read TGTGCCAGCAGCTTATATGGGGGGACCGGGGAGCTGTTTTTT.

This chain links TRBV19 with TRBJ2-2, with D uncertain. This CDR3 spans 14 amino acids. Trimming took off 5 bases at V and 0 bases at J, with 7 bases between the two ends. Germline CDR1 reads LNHDA; CDR2 reads SQIVND (reference sequence). The CDR3 region is CASSEASNTGELFF. CDR3 sequence (DNA): TGTGCCAGTAGTGAGGCCTCGAACACCGGGGAGCTGTTTTTT. The full variable domain, its missing parts supplied by reference TRBV19 and TRBJ2-2, is DGGITQSPKYLFRKEGQNVTLSCEQNLNHDAMYWYRQDPGQGLRLIYYSQIVNDFQKGDIAEGYSVSREKKESFPLTVTSAQKNPTAFYLCASSEASNTGELFFGEGSRLTVL.

Only a few counts were recorded for this clonotype. The V call is TRBV28, the J call TRBJ2-1; tentatively, D is TRBD1 or TRBD2 (5 bases each). V lost 2 bases and J 4 bases, leaving 6 bases between the germline ends. The germline V gene has CDR1 MDHEN and CDR2 SYDVKM. The CDR3 length is 13 residues. The CDR3 here is CASSLEGYNEQFF. Here the CDR3 DNA reads TGTGCCAGCAGTTTAGAGGGGTACAATGAGCAGTTCTTC.

The chain recombines TRBV27 with TRBJ1-1; unclear D gene. Germline CDR1 reads MNHEY; CDR2 reads SMNVEV (reference sequence). The ends were cut back, 6 bases at V and 3 bases at J, with 17 bases in the middle. The CDR3 has 15 amino acids. CDR3 sequence (DNA): TGTGCCAGCAGACTATTCGGGCTAACCGACACTGAAGCTTTCTTT. Amino acids: CASRLFGLTDTEAFF.

The chain joins TRBV27 to TRBJ2-1; 7 bases align to TRBD2. CDR1 and CDR2 (germline): MNHEY, SMNVEV (reference sequence). CDR3 length equals 16 residues. With V trimmed by 2 bases and J by 2 bases, 6 bases remained unmatched. The CDR3 DNA reads as TGTGCCAGCAGTTTAGGGGCGGGACTACCCTACAATGAGCAGTTCTTC. Protein sequence: CASSLGAGLPYNEQFF.

The chain employs TRBV13 and TRBJ2-1; D not certain. This CDR3 has 15 residues. The ends were cut back, 3 bases at V and 5 bases at J, with 14 bases in the middle. CDR1 is PRHDT and CDR2 is FYEKMQ in the germline V gene (reference sequence). The DNA of the CDR3 is TGTGCCAGCAGCTTTTCTCAGCTAGACAACAATGAGCAGTTCTTC. As protein: CASSFSQLDNNEQFF.

In this sample, this clonotype turned up a few times. The chain joins TRBV30 to TRBJ1-1; unclear D gene. The V gene lost 4 bases and the J gene lost 1 base, with 10 bases spanning the gap. Germline V gene lookup returns CDR1 GTSNPN and CDR2 SVGIG (reference sequence). This CDR3 has 13 amino acids. The CDR3 sequence: CAWTKHENTEAFF. DNA for the CDR3: TGTGCCTGGACCAAACACGAGAACACTGAAGCTTTCTTT.

This clonotype was seen a handful of times. Compared with germline, one end of the junction differs, possibly owing to a read error. V usage is TRBV4-1 and J usage is TRBJ2-3, with D unresolved. This CDR3 spans 12 amino acids. Germline lookup yields CDR1 MGHRA and CDR2 YSYEKL. In DNA, the CDR3 is TGTGCCAGCAGCCAAGAAGAAGATACGCAGTATTTT. Its protein is CASSQEEDTQYF.

The CDR3 is CASSLARGWETEAFF. The CDR3 DNA sequence: TGTGCCAGCAGCTTAGCCAGGGGCTGGGAGACTGAAGCTTTCTTT. The genes are TRBV7-2 and TRBJ1-1, with TRBD1 as a possible D gene (6 bases). Germline V gene lookup returns CDR1 SGHTA and CDR2 FQGNSA. With 0 bases removed from V and 5 bases from J, the gap between germline ends came to 13 bases. There are 15 residues in the CDR3.

CDR3 amino acids: CASSFTNRVTDTQYF. As DNA, the CDR3 is TGTGCCAGCAGCTTTACCAACAGGGTCACAGATACGCAGTATTTT. V and J are TRBV7-2 and TRBJ2-3, with D possibly being TRBD1 (6 bases). The CDR3 contains 15 residues. CDR1 is SGHTA and CDR2 is FQGNSA in the germline V gene. V shed 3 bases and J shed 2 bases, with 12 bases lying between them.

This clonotype was picked up a small number of times. The V call is TRBV19, the J call TRBJ2-7; TRBD1 matches 7 bases. V gave up 6 bases and J gave up 3 bases; unmatched junction bases: 5. The CDR3 sequence is 13 residues long. Germline V CDR1 and CDR2: LNHDA, SQIVND (reference sequence). DNA for the CDR3: TGTGCCAGTAGCGACAGGGTTGACTACGAGCAGTACTTC. Protein product: CASSDRVDYEQYF. The complete variable domain, with remaining parts taken from reference TRBV19 and TRBJ2-7, reads DGGITQSPKYLFRKEGQNVTLSCEQNLNHDAMYWYRQDPGQGLRLIYYSQIVNDFQKGDIAEGYSVSREKKESFPLTVTSAQKNPTAFYLCASSDRVDYEQYFGPGTRLTVT.

There are a few counts of this clonotype. The V and J genes are TRBV28 and TRBJ1-5, with no clear D. The CDR3 is 16 amino acids. Germline-derived CDR1 and CDR2 are MDHEN and SYDVKM. The ends were cut back, 2 bases at V and 0 bases at J, with 11 bases in the middle. CDR3 loop: CASSLRGRYSNQPQHF. CDR3 bases: TGTGCCAGCAGTTTAAGAGGGCGTTATAGCAATCAGCCCCAGCATTTT.

The table lists this clonotype with a few counts. The chain carries TRBV11-3 and TRBJ2-1, with 7 bases identical to TRBD2. CDR1 and CDR2 from the germline V gene are SGHNT and YENEEA. The CDR3 loop spans 15 amino acids. Unmatched junction bases numbered 6, after V lost 4 bases and J lost 3 bases. CDR3 region: CASSSTSAYYNEQFF. The CDR3 bases are TGTGCCAGCAGCTCTACTAGCGCGTACTACAATGAGCAGTTCTTC.

This clonotype was counted only a few times. The J gene is TRBJ2-2, the V gene TRBV5-5, with TRBD1 as a possible D gene (6 bases). Per germline, CDR1 SGHKS and CDR2 YYEKEE (reference sequence). The V end was cut by 4 bases, the J end by 4 bases, with 8 bases between. This CDR3 region has 13 residues. The chain's CDR3 is CASSHRVTGELFF. Written as DNA, the CDR3 is TGTGCCAGCAGCCACAGGGTCACCGGGGAGCTGTTTTTT.

This clonotype has only a few counts. The chain couples TRBV11-2 to TRBJ2-1, with 10 bases lining up with TRBD2. The CDR3 has 15 residues. The germline V gene has CDR1 SGHAT and CDR2 FQNNGV. Unmatched junction bases numbered 9, after V lost 7 bases and J lost 6 bases. DNA of the CDR3: TGTGCCAGCACCCAAGCCAGCGGGGGGGCCAATGAGCAGTTCTTC. As protein: CASTQASGGANEQFF.

A word on this clonotype: A read error may account for a junction end that differs from germline. The chain employs TRBV6-2 or TRBV6-3 and TRBJ2-7, with no clear D. This CDR3 region has 12 residues. The germline CDR1 and CDR2 sequences are MNHEY and SVGEGT. DNA for the CDR3: TGTGCCAGCGGGCACAGCTCCTTCGAGCAGTACTTC. Its translation is CASGHSSFEQYF.

The sample holds a few counts of this clonotype. This chain uses TRBV11-3 with TRBJ2-1, with 12 bases lining up with TRBD2. J was trimmed by 3 bases and V by 1 base; bases with no gene match: 10. Germline CDR1 and CDR2: SGHNT and YENEEA. The CDR3 consists of 19 residues. DNA of the CDR3: TGTGCCAGCAGCTTAGGACTCCTAGCGGGGGGGCCAAGCTACAATGAGCAGTTCTTC. Protein sequence: CASSLGLLAGGPSYNEQFF.

V gene TRBV6-2 or TRBV6-3 combines with J gene TRBJ2-1; 14 bases map to TRBD2. This CDR3 comprises 20 residues. The J segment lost 8 bases and the V segment lost 5 bases, leaving 20 bases of the junction unmatched. CDR1 is MNHEY, CDR2 SVGEGT, per germline. In nucleotides, the CDR3 is TGTGCCAGCAGTCCCCGACTAGCGGGGGGGAAAGGAGGAAGAATCGATGAGCAGTTCTTC. Translated: CASSPRLAGGKGGRIDEQFF.